This T cell receptor beta chain comes out of a study of long-term antiretroviral therapy in people with HIV. The authors ran the immunoSEQ assay, v3.0, at survey level. The protocol was immunoSEQ multiplex PCR, while the TCRdb copy is restricted to in-frame clones and leaves out a portion. Counted here are tens of thousands of clones, roughly four fifths occurring once; the ten biggest clones make up around 6.1%. The CDR3 has 15 amino acids. The germline V gene encodes CDR1 SGHTA and CDR2 FQGNSA. J gave up 1 base and V 4 bases, and 2 bases lay outside the gene matches. The sample was unsorted PBMCs, taken 0.6 years after starting antiretroviral therapy. The TCR originated in a man between 18 and 35 years old with HIV. V is TRBV7-2 and J is TRBJ2-1, with 9 bases fitting TRBD2. CDR3 nucleotides: TGTGCCAGCAGCTATAGCGGGAGATCCTACAATGAGCAGTTCTTC. It yields the protein CASSYSGRSYNEQFF.